This TCR beta chain appears in the sequencing data of a study of shared clonotypes between healthy human individuals. In the case of this clone: The antigen remains unidentified.

CD45RO-negative, CCR7-selected cells formed the naive CD8 fraction, which excluded terminally differentiated effector memory CD45RA+ cells. General study results and limits: Compared with memory subsets, naive subsets generally had larger estimated richness.

The germline V gene encodes CDR1 MGHRA and CDR2 YSYEKL. J gave up 6 bases and V 8 bases, and 3 bases lay outside the gene matches. The CDR3 has 13 amino acids. Each subset's genomic DNA was split evenly across several immunoSEQ plates. Using immunoSEQ multiplex PCR, the repertoire was profiled, and TCRdb retains in-frame clones only, with some absent. This sample has around 550,000 clones, with 85% to 95% found just once. The sample taken for sequencing was naive CD8+ T cells sorted from blood. The source is a woman aged 25-40 years in good health. The gene calls are TRBV4-1 and TRBJ2-3; 12 bases map to TRBD1. In nucleotides, the CDR3 is TGCGCCAGCCGGGACAGGGGGCGGGATACGCAGTATTTT. This encodes CASRDRGRDTQYF.